A selection of T cell receptor beta chains follows, all from one sample in a study of Tregs in tolerant kidney transplant recipients. The repertoire was sequenced with immunoSEQ multiplex PCR; TCRdb's copy has only in-frame clones and lacks some. The sample contains tens of thousands of clones, roughly nine tenths of which appear only once. The material sequenced was CD4+ T cells from blood (PBMCs), taken 24 months after the transplant. All receptors derive from a human patient who received a combined kidney and bone marrow transplant. Among the T cells, some may be from the graft donor. The CDR3 runs from the conserved cysteine through the conserved F or W. A D gene is named only where the DNA matches it firmly. Some rows mark clone size as missing; the rest say once, few, many or name a class of expanded clone.

len: 18; abundance: -; j_gene: TRBJ2-1; v_gene: TRBV5-1; d_gene: TRBD2; CDR3nt: TGCGCCAGCAGCCAAAAGGCGCCCGTGGGGACTAGCGACAATGAGCAGTTCTTC; CDR3aa: CASSQKAPVGTSDNEQFF
len: 13; abundance: -; j_gene: TRBJ1-4; v_gene: TRBV6-5; d_gene: -; CDR3nt: TGTGCCAGCAGTAGGGGACTTAATGAAAAACTGTTTTTT; CDR3aa: CASSRGLNEKLFF
len: 13; abundance: -; j_gene: TRBJ2-7; v_gene: TRBV29-1; d_gene: TRBD2; CDR3nt: TGCAGCGCGGGGACTAGCGGGGCCTCAAAGCAGTACTTC; CDR3aa: CSAGTSGASKQYF
len: 13; abundance: -; j_gene: TRBJ1-1; v_gene: TRBV7-8; d_gene: TRBD1; CDR3nt: TGTGCCAGCAGCATAGACAGGGTCGAGGTTGCTTTCTTT; CDR3aa: CASSIDRVEVAFF
len: 17; abundance: few; j_gene: TRBJ2-5; v_gene: TRBV7-2; d_gene: TRBD2; CDR3nt: TGTGCCAGCAGCGCCTGGGGATTGAGCGGGACGGAAGAGACCCAGTACTTC; CDR3aa: CASSAWGLSGTEETQYF
len: 14; abundance: -; j_gene: TRBJ2-7; v_gene: TRBV6-1; d_gene: -; CDR3nt: TGTGCCAGCATTTCCAAGCTACCCTCGAACGAGCAGTACTTC; CDR3aa: CASISKLPSNEQYF
len: 16; abundance: -; j_gene: TRBJ2-7; v_gene: TRBV5-6; d_gene: TRBD2; CDR3nt: TGTGCCAGCACCCGTAGACTAGCGGGGAGCTCCTACGAGCAGTACTTC; CDR3aa: CASTRRLAGSSYEQYF
len: 14; abundance: -; j_gene: TRBJ1-5; v_gene: TRBV10-2; d_gene: -; CDR3nt: TGCGCCAGCAGTGATCCGGGATCACGGCGGCCCCAGCATTTT; CDR3aa: CASSDPGSRRPQHF
len: 15; abundance: -; j_gene: TRBJ2-7; v_gene: TRBV6-6; d_gene: -; CDR3nt: TGTGCCAGCGGACGTTCAAGGGCTGAGGGTGCCGAACAGTACTTC; CDR3aa: CASGRSRAEGAEQYF
len: 14; abundance: -; j_gene: TRBJ2-1; v_gene: TRBV7-3; d_gene: TRBD2; CDR3nt: TGTGCCAGCAAGCGGGGACTAGCTAGTAATGAGCAGTTCTTC; CDR3aa: CASKRGLASNEQFF
len: 17; abundance: -; j_gene: TRBJ1-2; v_gene: TRBV5-4; d_gene: -; CDR3nt: TGTGCCAGCAGCTCCCCGGGGTTGGGGGGGCAGCACTATGGCTACACCTTC; CDR3aa: CASSSPGLGGQHYGYTF
len: 16; abundance: -; j_gene: TRBJ2-3; v_gene: TRBV5-1; d_gene: -; CDR3nt: TGCGCCAGCAGCTTGGACCAATCGGGGGGCTCCGATACGCAGTATTTT; CDR3aa: CASSLDQSGGSDTQYF
len: 16; abundance: -; j_gene: TRBJ1-4; v_gene: TRBV21-1; d_gene: -; CDR3nt: TGTGCCAGCCGTATGACAGGTAGCGCAACTAATGAAAAACTGTTTTTT; CDR3aa: CASRMTGSATNEKLFF
len: 14; abundance: -; j_gene: TRBJ2-3; v_gene: TRBV7-2; d_gene: -; CDR3nt: TGTGCCAGCAGCTTAGGGTCGGGCACAGATACGCAGTATTTT; CDR3aa: CASSLGSGTDTQYF
len: 15; abundance: -; j_gene: TRBJ2-3; v_gene: TRBV13; d_gene: TRBD2; CDR3nt: TGTGCCAGCAGCCTTAGCGGGGCCGGCACAGATACGCAGTATTTT; CDR3aa: CASSLSGAGTDTQYF
len: 15; abundance: -; j_gene: TRBJ2-3; v_gene: TRBV27; d_gene: -; CDR3nt: TGTGCCAGCAGTCAGGGACTTTCGAGCACAGATACGCAGTATTTT; CDR3aa: CASSQGLSSTDTQYF
len: 13; abundance: few; j_gene: TRBJ2-5; v_gene: TRBV28; d_gene: TRBD2; CDR3nt: TGTGCCAGCAGTCTCTGGACTAGCGGGGATCAGTACTTC; CDR3aa: CASSLWTSGDQYF
len: 15; abundance: -; j_gene: TRBJ1-2; v_gene: TRBV7-2; d_gene: -; CDR3nt: TGTGCCAGCAGCTTAACCGAAAACTTTAACTATGGCTACACCTTC; CDR3aa: CASSLTENFNYGYTF
len: 14; abundance: -; j_gene: TRBJ2-7; v_gene: TRBV29-1; d_gene: TRBD1; CDR3nt: TGCAGCGTTAATCCGGGACAGGGGGCTGCTGAGCAGTACTTC; CDR3aa: CSVNPGQGAAEQYF
len: 15; abundance: -; j_gene: TRBJ2-7; v_gene: TRBV18; d_gene: TRBD1; CDR3nt: TGTGCCAGCTCACCACCGAACAGGGGGCGCGACGAGCAGTACTTC; CDR3aa: CASSPPNRGRDEQYF
len: 16; abundance: -; j_gene: TRBJ2-7; v_gene: TRBV7-3; d_gene: -; CDR3nt: TGTGCCAGCAGCCCGTCGCTGAGGCGGGGCACCTACGAGCAGTACTTC; CDR3aa: CASSPSLRRGTYEQYF
len: 15; abundance: -; j_gene: TRBJ1-6; v_gene: TRBV28; d_gene: -; CDR3nt: TGTGCCAGCAGTTTGTGGAGTCCCTATAATTCACCCCTCCACTTT; CDR3aa: CASSLWSPYNSPLHF
len: 15; abundance: -; j_gene: TRBJ2-7; v_gene: TRBV7-3; d_gene: -; CDR3nt: TGTGCCAGCAGCGAAGGACGTGGCGGGGAGTACGAGCAGTACTTC; CDR3aa: CASSEGRGGEYEQYF
len: 14; abundance: -; j_gene: TRBJ1-6; v_gene: TRBV30; d_gene: TRBD1; CDR3nt: TGTGCCTGGAGGACAGGGGGCACGGATTCACCCCTCCACTTT; CDR3aa: CAWRTGGTDSPLHF
len: 15; abundance: -; j_gene: TRBJ2-3; v_gene: TRBV14; d_gene: -; CDR3nt: TGTGCCAGCAGCCTCAGACAGCCTCTCACAGATACGCAGTATTTT; CDR3aa: CASSLRQPLTDTQYF
len: 13; abundance: -; j_gene: TRBJ1-2; v_gene: TRBV18; d_gene: -; CDR3nt: TGTGCCAGCTCACCCGAGGGTAACTATGGCTACACCTTC; CDR3aa: CASSPEGNYGYTF
len: 15; abundance: -; j_gene: TRBJ1-4; v_gene: TRBV5-4; d_gene: TRBD1; CDR3nt: TGTGCCAGCAGCGGGGGACAGGGGGTTAATGAAAAACTGTTTTTT; CDR3aa: CASSGGQGVNEKLFF
len: 14; abundance: -; j_gene: TRBJ2-5; v_gene: TRBV28; d_gene: -; CDR3nt: TGTGCCAGCACCAACGCTCCAGGTGAAGAGACCCAGTACTTC; CDR3aa: CASTNAPGEETQYF
len: 15; abundance: once; j_gene: TRBJ2-1; v_gene: TRBV5-4; d_gene: -; CDR3nt: TGTGCCAGCAGCTTTTCTGGGAGCTCCTACAATGAGCAGTTCTTC; CDR3aa: CASSFSGSSYNEQFF
len: 14; abundance: -; j_gene: TRBJ1-1; v_gene: TRBV4-3; d_gene: -; CDR3nt: TGCGCCAGCAGCCCCCTTCCGAGCAACACTGAAGCTTTCTTT; CDR3aa: CASSPLPSNTEAFF
len: 16; abundance: few; j_gene: TRBJ1-4; v_gene: TRBV7-4; d_gene: -; CDR3nt: TGTGCCAGCAGCTTAATCGTGCGGGGGAAAAATGAAAAACTGTTTTTT; CDR3aa: CASSLIVRGKNEKLFF
len: 12; abundance: -; j_gene: TRBJ2-5; v_gene: TRBV7-2; d_gene: -; CDR3nt: TGTGCCAGCAGCTCCCGAGATTCGGAGCAGTACTTC; CDR3aa: CASSSRDSEQYF
len: 16; abundance: -; j_gene: TRBJ2-7; v_gene: TRBV6-5; d_gene: TRBD1; CDR3nt: TGTGCCAGCAGTTCACCACACGGACAGGGAGGAGACGAGCAGTACTTC; CDR3aa: CASSSPHGQGGDEQYF
len: 18; abundance: -; j_gene: TRBJ2-1; v_gene: TRBV30; d_gene: TRBD2; CDR3nt: TGTGCCTGGAGGTGGCGGGGGGGCCCTAAACGGTCCGGCAATGAGCAGTTCTTC; CDR3aa: CAWRWRGGPKRSGNEQFF
len: 12; abundance: -; j_gene: TRBJ2-7; v_gene: TRBV28; d_gene: -; CDR3nt: TGTGCCAGCAGCTCAAACAGCTACGAGCAGTACTTC; CDR3aa: CASSSNSYEQYF
len: 16; abundance: -; j_gene: TRBJ2-7; v_gene: TRBV5-1; d_gene: TRBD2; CDR3nt: TGCGCCAGCAGCCCTTGGGGGCAGCGGGGGGCCTACGAGCAGTACTTC; CDR3aa: CASSPWGQRGAYEQYF
len: 15; abundance: -; j_gene: TRBJ2-5; v_gene: TRBV28; d_gene: TRBD2; CDR3nt: TGTGCCAGCAGTTGGGCCCCCCGGGAGGTGGAGACCCAGTACTTC; CDR3aa: CASSWAPREVETQYF
len: 15; abundance: -; j_gene: TRBJ1-5; v_gene: TRBV5-1; d_gene: -; CDR3nt: TGCGCCAGCAGCTTGGACCAGGGAGGTAATCAGCCCCAGCATTTT; CDR3aa: CASSLDQGGNQPQHF
len: 14; abundance: -; j_gene: TRBJ2-1; v_gene: TRBV10-3; d_gene: -; CDR3nt: TGTGCCATCAGCGATAAACAGGGTCGGAATGAGCAGTTCTTC; CDR3aa: CAISDKQGRNEQFF
len: 12; abundance: -; j_gene: TRBJ1-3; v_gene: TRBV19; d_gene: -; CDR3nt: TGTGCCAGTAGTACGGCTGGAAACACCATATATTTT; CDR3aa: CASSTAGNTIYF
len: 17; abundance: -; j_gene: TRBJ2-6; v_gene: TRBV4-2; d_gene: -; CDR3nt: TGTGCCAGCAGCCAAGATAGTCCAGGGACTGGGGCCAACGTCCTGACTTTC; CDR3aa: CASSQDSPGTGANVLTF
len: 18; abundance: -; j_gene: TRBJ2-5; v_gene: TRBV5-1; d_gene: TRBD1; CDR3nt: TGCGCCAGCAGCTGGACCCCATCCTCCGGGACAGGGACTGAGACCCAGTACTTC; CDR3aa: CASSWTPSSGTGTETQYF
len: 14; abundance: -; j_gene: TRBJ2-7; v_gene: TRBV2; d_gene: TRBD1; CDR3nt: TGTGCCAGCAACGGGGACAGAAACTACTACGAGCAGTACTTC; CDR3aa: CASNGDRNYYEQYF
len: 15; abundance: -; j_gene: TRBJ1-1; v_gene: TRBV19; d_gene: TRBD1; CDR3nt: TGTGCCAGTAGTATACGTAGGGGGCGCGTCACTGAAGCTTTCTTT; CDR3aa: CASSIRRGRVTEAFF
len: 11; abundance: -; j_gene: TRBJ2-3; v_gene: TRBV20-1; d_gene: TRBD2; CDR3nt: TGCAGTGGGCGGGGGGCTGATACGCAGTATTTT; CDR3aa: CSGRGADTQYF
len: 13; abundance: -; j_gene: TRBJ2-3; v_gene: TRBV15; d_gene: TRBD1; CDR3nt: TGTGCCACCACAGGGGGCGGCACAGATACGCAGTATTTT; CDR3aa: CATTGGGTDTQYF
len: 18; abundance: -; j_gene: TRBJ2-3; v_gene: TRBV7-9; d_gene: TRBD2; CDR3nt: TGTGCCAGCAGCGTCGATCTAGCGGGACCTCTTCCCACAGATACGCAGTATTTT; CDR3aa: CASSVDLAGPLPTDTQYF
len: 12; abundance: -; j_gene: TRBJ2-3; v_gene: TRBV7-2; d_gene: -; CDR3nt: TGTGCCAGCAGCTTACTAGCAGATACGCAGTATTTT; CDR3aa: CASSLLADTQYF
len: 15; abundance: -; j_gene: TRBJ1-6; v_gene: TRBV19; d_gene: TRBD1; CDR3nt: TGTGCCAGTAGAGGGGGACAGGGTTATAATTCACCCCTCCACTTT; CDR3aa: CASRGGQGYNSPLHF
len: 15; abundance: -; j_gene: TRBJ2-1; v_gene: TRBV4-3; d_gene: -; CDR3nt: TGCGCCAGCAGCCAAGCTCCGATAGGGAGTTTTGAGCAGTTCTTC; CDR3aa: CASSQAPIGSFEQFF
len: 13; abundance: -; j_gene: TRBJ1-1; v_gene: TRBV27; d_gene: -; CDR3nt: TGTGCCAGCAGTCAACGGTTGAACACTGAAGCTTTCTTT; CDR3aa: CASSQRLNTEAFF
len: 18; abundance: -; j_gene: TRBJ1-1; v_gene: TRBV7-8; d_gene: TRBD1; CDR3nt: TGTGCCAGCAGCACCCAATGGGACAGGGTTGCCAGGGGCACTGAAGCTTTCTTT; CDR3aa: CASSTQWDRVARGTEAFF
len: 19; abundance: -; j_gene: TRBJ2-7; v_gene: TRBV7-2; d_gene: TRBD2; CDR3nt: TGTGCCAGCAGCTCATCCCCTAGCGGGACCTCCTTATCTTCCTACGAGCAGTACTTC; CDR3aa: CASSSSPSGTSLSSYEQYF
len: 15; abundance: -; j_gene: TRBJ1-3; v_gene: TRBV6-5; d_gene: -; CDR3nt: TGTGCCAGCAGTTCGAGTGCGGACAGAGGAAACACCATATATTTT; CDR3aa: CASSSSADRGNTIYF
len: 17; abundance: -; j_gene: TRBJ2-5; v_gene: TRBV4-2; d_gene: TRBD2; CDR3nt: TGTGCCAGCAGCCAAGATCCTAGCGGGGGGGCTGGGGAGACCCAGTACTTC; CDR3aa: CASSQDPSGGAGETQYF
len: 13; abundance: -; j_gene: TRBJ1-1; v_gene: TRBV5-1; d_gene: TRBD1; CDR3nt: TGCGCCAGCAGACCCGGACAGGGCACTGAAGCTTTCTTT; CDR3aa: CASRPGQGTEAFF
len: 11; abundance: -; j_gene: TRBJ2-2; v_gene: TRBV6-1; d_gene: -; CDR3nt: TGTGCCAGCGTCAGGCCCGGGGAGCTGTTTTTT; CDR3aa: CASVRPGELFF
len: 16; abundance: once; j_gene: TRBJ1-4; v_gene: TRBV19; d_gene: -; CDR3nt: TGTGCCAGTAGTCCTTATAGACAGGCGATAAATGAAAAACTGTTTTTT; CDR3aa: CASSPYRQAINEKLFF
len: 16; abundance: -; j_gene: TRBJ2-1; v_gene: TRBV5-1; d_gene: -; CDR3nt: TGCGCCAGCAGCTTGGGACCGGGGGGCGGCTACAATGAGCAGTTCTTC; CDR3aa: CASSLGPGGGYNEQFF